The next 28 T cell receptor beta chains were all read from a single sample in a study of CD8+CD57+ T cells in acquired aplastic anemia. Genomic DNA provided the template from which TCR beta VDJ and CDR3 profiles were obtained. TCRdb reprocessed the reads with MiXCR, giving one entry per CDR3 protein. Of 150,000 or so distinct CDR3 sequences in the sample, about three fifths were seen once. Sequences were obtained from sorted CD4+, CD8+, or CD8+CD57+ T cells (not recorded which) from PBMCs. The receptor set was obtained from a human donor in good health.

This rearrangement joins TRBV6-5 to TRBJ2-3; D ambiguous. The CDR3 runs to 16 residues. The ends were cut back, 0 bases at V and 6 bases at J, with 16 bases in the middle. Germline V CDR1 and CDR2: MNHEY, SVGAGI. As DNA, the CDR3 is TGTGCCAGCAGTTACTCGGCACGCGCCGGCCGGGATACGCAGTATTTT. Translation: CASSYSARAGRDTQYF.

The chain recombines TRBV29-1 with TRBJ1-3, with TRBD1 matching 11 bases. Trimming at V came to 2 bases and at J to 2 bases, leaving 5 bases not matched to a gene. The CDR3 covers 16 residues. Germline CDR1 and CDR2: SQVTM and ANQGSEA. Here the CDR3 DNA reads TGCAGCGTTGAATCCGGGACAGGGGGACCTGGAAACACCATATATTTT. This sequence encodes CSVESGTGGPGNTIYF.

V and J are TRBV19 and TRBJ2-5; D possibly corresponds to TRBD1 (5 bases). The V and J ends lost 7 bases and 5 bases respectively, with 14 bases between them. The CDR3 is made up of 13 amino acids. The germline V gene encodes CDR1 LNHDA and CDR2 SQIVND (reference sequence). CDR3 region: CASNRQGVETQYF. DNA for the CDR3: TGTGCCAGTAACCGGCAGGGCGTGGAGACCCAGTACTTC.

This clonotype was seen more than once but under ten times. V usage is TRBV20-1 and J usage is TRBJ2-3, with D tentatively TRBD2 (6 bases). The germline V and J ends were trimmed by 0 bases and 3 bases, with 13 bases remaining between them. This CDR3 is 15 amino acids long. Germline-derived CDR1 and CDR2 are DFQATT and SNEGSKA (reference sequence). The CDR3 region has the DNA TGCAGTGCTAGAGAGGAGGGCGCGAGGACAGATACGCAGTATTTT. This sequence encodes CSAREEGARTDTQYF.

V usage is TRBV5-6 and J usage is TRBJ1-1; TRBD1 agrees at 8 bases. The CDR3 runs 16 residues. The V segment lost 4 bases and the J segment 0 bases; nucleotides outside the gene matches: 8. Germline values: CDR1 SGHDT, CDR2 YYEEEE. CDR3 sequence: CASSPWTGIMNTEAFF. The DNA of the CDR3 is TGTGCCAGCAGCCCTTGGACAGGGATCATGAACACTGAAGCTTTCTTT.

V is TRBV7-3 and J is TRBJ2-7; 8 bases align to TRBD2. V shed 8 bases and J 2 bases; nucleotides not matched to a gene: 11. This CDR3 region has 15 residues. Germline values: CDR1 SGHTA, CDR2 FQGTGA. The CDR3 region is CASSPGPGGTYEQYF. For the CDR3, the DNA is TGTGCCAGCTCCCCGGGACCGGGAGGGACCTACGAGCAGTACTTC.

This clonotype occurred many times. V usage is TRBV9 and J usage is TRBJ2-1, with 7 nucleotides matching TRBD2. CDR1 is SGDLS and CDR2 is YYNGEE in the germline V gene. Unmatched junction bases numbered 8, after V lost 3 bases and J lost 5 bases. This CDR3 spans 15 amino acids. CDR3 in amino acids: CASSATSAGDNEQFF. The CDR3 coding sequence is TGTGCCAGCAGCGCCACTAGCGCCGGGGACAATGAGCAGTTCTTC.

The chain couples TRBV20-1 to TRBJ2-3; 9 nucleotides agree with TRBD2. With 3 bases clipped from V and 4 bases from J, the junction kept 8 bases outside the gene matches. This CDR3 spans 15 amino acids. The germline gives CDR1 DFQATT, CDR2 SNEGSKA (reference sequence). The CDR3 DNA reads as TGCAGTGCTAGTTCGCGGGAGGGAGGGGCAGATACGCAGTATTTT. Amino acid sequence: CSASSREGGADTQYF.

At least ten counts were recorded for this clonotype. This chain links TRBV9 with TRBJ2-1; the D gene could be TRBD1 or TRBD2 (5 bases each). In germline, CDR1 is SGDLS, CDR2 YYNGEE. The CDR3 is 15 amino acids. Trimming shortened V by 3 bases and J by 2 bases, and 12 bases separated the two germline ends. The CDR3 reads CASSGGTKTYNEQFF. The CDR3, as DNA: TGTGCCAGCAGCGGGGGGACCAAAACCTACAATGAGCAGTTCTTC. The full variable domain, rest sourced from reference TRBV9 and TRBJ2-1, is DSGVTQTPKHLITATGQRVTLRCSPRSGDLSVYWYQQSLDQGLQFLIQYYNGEERAKGNILERFSAQQFPDLHSELNLSSLELGDSALYFCASSGGTKTYNEQFFGPGTRLTVL.

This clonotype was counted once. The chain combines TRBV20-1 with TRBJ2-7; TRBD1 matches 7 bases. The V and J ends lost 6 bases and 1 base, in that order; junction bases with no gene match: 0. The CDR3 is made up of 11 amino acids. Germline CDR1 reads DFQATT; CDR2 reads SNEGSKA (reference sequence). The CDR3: CSATGSYEQYF. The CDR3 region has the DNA TGCAGTGCGACAGGGTCCTACGAGCAGTACTTC.

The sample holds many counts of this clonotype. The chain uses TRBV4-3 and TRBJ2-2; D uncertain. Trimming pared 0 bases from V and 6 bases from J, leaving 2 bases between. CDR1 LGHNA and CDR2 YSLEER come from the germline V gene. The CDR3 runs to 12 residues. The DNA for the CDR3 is TGCGCCAGCAGCCAAGAGGCCGGGGAGCTGTTTTTT. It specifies CASSQEAGELFF.

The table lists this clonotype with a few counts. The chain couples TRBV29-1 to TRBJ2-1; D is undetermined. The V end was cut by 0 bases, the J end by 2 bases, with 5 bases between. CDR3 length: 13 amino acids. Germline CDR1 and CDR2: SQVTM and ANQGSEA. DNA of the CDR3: TGCAGCGTTGAAGATCTGACCTACAATGAGCAGTTCTTC. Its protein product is CSVEDLTYNEQFF.

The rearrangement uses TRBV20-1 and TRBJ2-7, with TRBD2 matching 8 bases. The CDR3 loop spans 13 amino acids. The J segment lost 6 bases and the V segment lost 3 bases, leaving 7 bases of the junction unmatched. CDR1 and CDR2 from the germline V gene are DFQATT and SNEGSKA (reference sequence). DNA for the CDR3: TGCAGTGCTAGCGCAGCGGGAGCACGCGAGCAGTACTTC. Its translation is CSASAAGAREQYF.

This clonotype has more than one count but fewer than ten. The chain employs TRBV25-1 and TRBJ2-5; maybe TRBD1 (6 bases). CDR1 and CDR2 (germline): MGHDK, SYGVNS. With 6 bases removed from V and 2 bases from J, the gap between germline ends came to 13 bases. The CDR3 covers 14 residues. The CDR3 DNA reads TGTGCCAGCAGGGGGATCGGACAGCAAGAGACCCAGTACTTC. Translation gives CASRGIGQQETQYF. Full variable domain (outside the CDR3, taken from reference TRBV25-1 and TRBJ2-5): EADIYQTPRYLVIGTGKKITLECSQTMGHDKMYWYQQDPGMELHLIHYSYGVNSTEKGDLSSESTVSRIRTEHFPLTLESARPSHTSQYLCASRGIGQQETQYFGPGTRLLVL.

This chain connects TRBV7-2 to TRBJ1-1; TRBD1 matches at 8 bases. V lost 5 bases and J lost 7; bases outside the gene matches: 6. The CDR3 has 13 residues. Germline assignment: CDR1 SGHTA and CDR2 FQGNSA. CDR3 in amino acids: CASSPGQGDEAFF. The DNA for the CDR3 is TGTGCCAGCAGCCCTGGACAGGGAGATGAAGCTTTCTTT.

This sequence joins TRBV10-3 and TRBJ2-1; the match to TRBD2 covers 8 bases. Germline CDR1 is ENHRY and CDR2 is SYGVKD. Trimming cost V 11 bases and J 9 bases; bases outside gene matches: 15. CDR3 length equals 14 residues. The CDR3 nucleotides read TGTGCCGCGAATACGGGGGGGCCAATCAGTGAGCAGTTCTTC. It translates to CAANTGGPISEQFF.

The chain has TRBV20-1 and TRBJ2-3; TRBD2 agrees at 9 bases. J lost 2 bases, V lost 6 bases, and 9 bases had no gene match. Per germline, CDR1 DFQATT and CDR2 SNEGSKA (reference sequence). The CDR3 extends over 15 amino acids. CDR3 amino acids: CSAPIAGDVTDTQYF. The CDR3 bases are TGCAGTGCCCCTATAGCGGGAGACGTCACAGATACGCAGTATTTT.

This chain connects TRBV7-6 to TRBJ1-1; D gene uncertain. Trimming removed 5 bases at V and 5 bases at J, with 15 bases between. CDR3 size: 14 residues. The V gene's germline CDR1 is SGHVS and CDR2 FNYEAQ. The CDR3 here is CASSAPPIRTEAFF. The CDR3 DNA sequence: TGTGCCAGCAGCGCCCCCCCCATCCGGACTGAAGCTTTCTTT.

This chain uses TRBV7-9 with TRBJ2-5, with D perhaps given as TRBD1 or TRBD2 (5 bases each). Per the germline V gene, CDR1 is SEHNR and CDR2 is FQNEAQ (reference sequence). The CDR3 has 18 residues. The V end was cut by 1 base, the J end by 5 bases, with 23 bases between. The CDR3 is CASSLGEYSGDLRETQYF. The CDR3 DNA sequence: TGTGCCAGCAGCTTAGGGGAGTACTCTGGGGACCTCCGGGAGACCCAGTACTTC.

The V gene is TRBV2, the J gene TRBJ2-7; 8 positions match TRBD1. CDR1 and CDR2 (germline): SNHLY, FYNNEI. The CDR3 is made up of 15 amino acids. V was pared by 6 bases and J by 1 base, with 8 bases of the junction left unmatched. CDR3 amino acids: CASSERTGTSYEQYF. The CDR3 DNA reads TGTGCCAGCAGCGAGAGGACAGGGACTTCCTACGAGCAGTACTTC.

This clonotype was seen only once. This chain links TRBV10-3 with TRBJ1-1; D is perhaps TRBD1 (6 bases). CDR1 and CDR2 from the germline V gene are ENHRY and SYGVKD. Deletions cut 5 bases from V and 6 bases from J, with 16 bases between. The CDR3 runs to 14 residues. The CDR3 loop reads CAISPRQEGPEAFF. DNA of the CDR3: TGTGCCATCAGTCCGAGACAGGAGGGACCTGAAGCTTTCTTT.

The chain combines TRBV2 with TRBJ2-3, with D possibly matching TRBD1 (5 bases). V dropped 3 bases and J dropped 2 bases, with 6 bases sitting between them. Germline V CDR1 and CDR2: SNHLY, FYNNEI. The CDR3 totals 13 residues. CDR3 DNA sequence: TGTGCCAGCAGTGAGGACAACACAGATACGCAGTATTTT. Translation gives CASSEDNTDTQYF.

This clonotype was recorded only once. The CDR3 is CASSLEGIDGNQPQHF. The DNA for the CDR3 is TGCGCCAGCAGCTTGGAAGGGATAGATGGCAATCAGCCCCAGCATTTT. This sequence joins TRBV5-1 and TRBJ1-5, with no clear D. The V and J ends lost 0 bases and 2 bases respectively, with 12 bases between them. Germline V gene lookup returns CDR1 SGHRS and CDR2 YFSETQ. The CDR3 is 16 amino acids.

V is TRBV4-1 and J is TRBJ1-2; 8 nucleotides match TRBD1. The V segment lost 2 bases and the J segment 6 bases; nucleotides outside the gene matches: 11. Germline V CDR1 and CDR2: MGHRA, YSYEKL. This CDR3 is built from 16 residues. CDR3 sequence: CASSQSAGTGGNGYTF. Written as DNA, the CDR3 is TGCGCCAGCAGCCAAAGCGCCGGGACAGGTGGCAATGGCTACACCTTC.

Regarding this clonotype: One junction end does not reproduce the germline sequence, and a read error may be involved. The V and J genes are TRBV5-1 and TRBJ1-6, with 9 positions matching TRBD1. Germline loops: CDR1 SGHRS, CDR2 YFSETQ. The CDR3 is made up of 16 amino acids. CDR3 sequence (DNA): TGCGCTAGCAGCTTGGAGGGACAGGGATCCGGGTCACCCCTCCACTTT. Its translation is CASSLEGQGSGSPLHF.

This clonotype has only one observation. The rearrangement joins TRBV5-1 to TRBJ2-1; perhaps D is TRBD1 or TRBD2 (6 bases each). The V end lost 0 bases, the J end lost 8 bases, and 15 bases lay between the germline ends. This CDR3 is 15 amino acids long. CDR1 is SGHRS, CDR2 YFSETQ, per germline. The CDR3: CASSLVPGAEDEQFF. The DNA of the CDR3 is TGCGCCAGCAGCTTGGTTCCGGGGGCCGAAGATGAGCAGTTCTTC.

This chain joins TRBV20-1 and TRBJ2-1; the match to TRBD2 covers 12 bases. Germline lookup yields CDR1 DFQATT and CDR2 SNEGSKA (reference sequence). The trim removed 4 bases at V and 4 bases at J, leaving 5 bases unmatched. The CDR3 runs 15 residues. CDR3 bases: TGCAGTGCTACCATAACTAGCGGGGGGTACAATGAGCAGTTCTTC. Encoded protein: CSATITSGGYNEQFF.

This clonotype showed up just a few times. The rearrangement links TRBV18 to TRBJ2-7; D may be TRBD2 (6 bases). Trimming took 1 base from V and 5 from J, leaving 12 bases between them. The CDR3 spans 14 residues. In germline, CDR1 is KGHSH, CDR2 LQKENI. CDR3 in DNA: TGTGCCAGCTCACCACACGGGGGTAACGACGAGCAGTACTTC. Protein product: CASSPHGGNDEQYF.